The 20 T cell receptor beta chains given below trace back to one sample, sequenced in a study of OX40 agonist ivuxolimab in advanced cancers. Libraries were prepared by immunoSEQ multiplex PCR; TCRdb keeps only in-frame clonotypes and omits some of them. The data hold tens of thousands of clones, with roughly 87% observed a single time. The sequenced sample was CD4+ or CD8+ T cells sorted from blood, obtained in a trial of the OX40 agonist ivuxolimab. Every receptor here comes from an adult with an advanced solid tumor such as melanoma, head and neck, liver or kidney cancer.

This chain connects TRBV29-1 to TRBJ2-3; a weak D match, TRBD2 (7 bases). Germline CDR1 is SQVTM and CDR2 is ANQGSEA. This CDR3 contains 15 residues. V lost 0 bases, J lost 3 bases, and 13 bases lay in between. The CDR3 DNA reads TGCAGCGTTGAAGATCGGGGAGGGGGGACAGATACGCAGTATTTT. Translated, it gives CSVEDRGGGTDTQYF.

The chain is built from TRBV6-4 and TRBJ1-3; D gene unclear. Germline V lookup: CDR1 MRHNA, CDR2 SNTAGT. The CDR3 sequence is 16 residues long. The V end lost 0 bases, the J end lost 1 base, and 10 bases lay between the germline ends. CDR3 protein: CASSDSKGPSGNTIYF. The CDR3 bases are TGTGCCAGCAGTGACTCGAAGGGTCCTTCTGGAAACACCATATATTTT.

The genes are TRBV25-1 and TRBJ1-1; tentatively, D is TRBD1 (6 bases). This CDR3 has 18 residues. Germline lookup yields CDR1 MGHDK and CDR2 SYGVNS. Trimming took off 1 base at V and 5 bases at J, with 23 bases between the two ends. CDR3 protein: CASSEWGAGQSGVTEAFF. In DNA form, the CDR3 reads TGTGCCAGCAGTGAATGGGGGGCCGGACAGTCGGGTGTTACTGAAGCTTTCTTT.

This chain connects TRBV14 to TRBJ2-5; 8 bases match TRBD2. The CDR3 is made up of 13 amino acids. Germline CDR1 is SGHDN and CDR2 is FVKESK. J lost 4 bases, V lost 4 bases, and 2 bases had no gene match. The CDR3 bases are TGTGCCAGCAGCCCAGGACTAGCAGAGACCCAGTACTTC. Translated, it gives CASSPGLAETQYF.

The V and J genes are TRBV29-1 and TRBJ2-1; possibly TRBD1 for D (5 bases). V lost 2 bases and J lost 9, with 14 bases in between. The CDR3 contains 13 residues. Germline CDR1 reads SQVTM; CDR2 reads ANQGSEA. CDR3 sequence reads: CSVEPRQGPEQFF. CDR3 sequence (DNA): TGCAGCGTTGAACCCCGGCAGGGTCCTGAGCAGTTCTTC.

V usage is TRBV27 and J usage is TRBJ2-2, with D perhaps matching TRBD1 (5 bases). This CDR3 comprises 14 residues. In germline, CDR1 is MNHEY, CDR2 SMNVEV (reference sequence). V lost 6 bases and J 5 bases, leaving 13 bases between the germline ends. DNA of the CDR3: TGTGCCAGCAGAGTAGGGGTGAGGACCGGGGAGCTGTTTTTT. Translated, it gives CASRVGVRTGELFF.

This clone was observed a handful of times. The rearrangement links TRBV13 to TRBJ2-7, with TRBD1 matching 9 bases. Germline V lookup: CDR1 PRHDT, CDR2 FYEKMQ (reference sequence). The CDR3 is made up of 16 amino acids. The V segment lost 6 bases and the J segment 2 bases; nucleotides outside the gene matches: 11. CDR3 coding DNA: TGTGCCAGCAGTAGGACAGGGGAGGGAAGCGCCTACGAGCAGTACTTC. This gives the protein CASSRTGEGSAYEQYF.

The rearrangement joins TRBV5-1 to TRBJ2-7; a possible D gene is TRBD2 (6 bases). The CDR3 runs 14 residues. Germline V lookup: CDR1 SGHRS, CDR2 YFSETQ. V lost 1 base and J lost 2, with 10 bases in between. The CDR3 coding sequence is TGCGCCAGCAGCTTGCTTAGCGGTGCCTACGAGCAGTACTTC. As protein: CASSLLSGAYEQYF.

The chain carries TRBV11-1 and TRBJ2-7; 9 bases fit TRBD2. Germline V CDR1 and CDR2: SGHAT, FQDESV (reference sequence). The CDR3 contains 12 residues. The V segment lost 8 bases and the J segment 7 bases; nucleotides outside the gene matches: 6. CDR3 residues: CASDSLAGEQYF. The CDR3 nucleotides read TGTGCCAGCGACAGTCTAGCGGGAGAGCAGTACTTC.

This clone appeared a single time. V is TRBV9 and J is TRBJ1-3; TRBD1 is a possible D gene (6 bases). Trimming removed 4 bases at V and 0 bases at J, with 11 bases between. The germline V gene encodes CDR1 SGDLS and CDR2 YYNGEE. CDR3 length equals 15 residues. CDR3 residues: CASSKGDSSGNTIYF. CDR3 bases: TGTGCCAGCAGCAAGGGGGATAGCTCTGGAAACACCATATATTTT.

The genes are TRBV28 and TRBJ2-1, with D uncertain. Trimming took off 0 bases at V and 6 bases at J, with 12 bases between the two ends. The CDR3 is 15 residues long. Germline V lookup: CDR1 MDHEN, CDR2 SYDVKM. CDR3 amino acids: CASSLWVDSGNEQFF. The CDR3 bases are TGTGCCAGCAGTTTATGGGTGGATTCCGGCAATGAGCAGTTCTTC.

The chain recombines TRBV7-6 with TRBJ2-1; D gene unclear. Germline-derived CDR1 and CDR2 are SGHVS and FNYEAQ. The CDR3 is 14 amino acids. Trimming cost V 5 bases and J 2 bases, with 10 bases left between them. CDR3 sequence (DNA): TGTGCCAGCAGCCATAAAGGTACCTACAATGAGCAGTTCTTC. The encoded protein is CASSHKGTYNEQFF.

The chain couples TRBV7-2 to TRBJ2-1; no firm D call. V shed 5 bases and J shed 2 bases, with 4 bases lying between them. The CDR3 has 12 amino acids. CDR1 is SGHTA and CDR2 is FQGNSA in the germline V gene. CDR3 nucleotides: TGTGCCAGCAGCGCACCCTACAATGAGCAGTTCTTC. This codes for CASSAPYNEQFF.

V and J are TRBV11-2 and TRBJ2-7, with 8 bases identical to TRBD2. J lost 3 bases, V lost 5 bases, and 6 bases had no gene match. This CDR3 spans 14 amino acids. CDR1 and CDR2 (germline): SGHAT, FQNNGV. CDR3 protein: CASSLSGANYEQYF. The CDR3 nucleotides read TGTGCCAGCAGCCTTAGCGGGGCGAACTACGAGCAGTACTTC.

The gene calls are TRBV7-6 and TRBJ2-5; D not resolved. The CDR3 is 13 amino acids. Trimming shortened V by 2 bases and J by 4 bases, and 8 bases separated the two germline ends. CDR1 is SGHVS and CDR2 is FNYEAQ in the germline V gene. The DNA of the CDR3 is TGTGCCAGCAGCTTACCCGGGCTAGAGACCCAGTACTTC. This sequence encodes CASSLPGLETQYF. Looking up the rest from reference TRBV7-6 and TRBJ2-5 gives the full variable domain: GAGVSQSPRYKVTKRGQDVALRCDPISGHVSLYWYRQALGQGPEFLTYFNYEAQQDKSGLPNDRFSAERPEGSISTLTIQRTEQRDSAMYRCASSLPGLETQYFGPGTRLLVL.

The V gene is TRBV7-9, the J gene TRBJ2-6; maybe TRBD1 (5 bases). Per the germline V gene, CDR1 is SEHNR and CDR2 is FQNEAQ (reference sequence). V was cut by 3 bases and J by 0 bases, with 15 bases left in between. The length of the CDR3 is 18 residues. For the CDR3, the DNA is TGTGCCAGCAGCTTCAGACAGCCGATTGCCTCTGGGGCCAACGTCCTGACTTTC. This encodes CASSFRQPIASGANVLTF.

The chain employs TRBV5-1 and TRBJ1-5; no clear D gene. This CDR3 contains 15 residues. The germline V gene has CDR1 SGHRS and CDR2 YFSETQ. V was cut by 4 bases and J by 0 bases, with 11 bases left in between. The CDR3 loop reads CASSPTDYSNQPQHF. CDR3 nucleotide sequence: TGCGCCAGCAGCCCCACAGATTATAGCAATCAGCCCCAGCATTTT. Complete variable domain (other parts from reference TRBV5-1 and TRBJ1-5): KAGVTQTPRYLIKTRGQQVTLSCSPISGHRSVSWYQQTPGQGLQFLFEYFSETQRNKGNFPGRFSGRQFSNSRSEMNVSTLELGDSALYLCASSPTDYSNQPQHFGDGTRLSIL.

V and J are TRBV25-1 and TRBJ1-3, with D possibly matching TRBD1 (5 bases). The CDR3 has 14 residues. The germline V gene encodes CDR1 MGHDK and CDR2 SYGVNS. Trimming took 3 bases from V and 4 from J, leaving 10 bases between them. Here the CDR3 DNA reads TGTGCCAGCAGTGAGGTTGGGGGAGGAAACACCATATATTTT. Translating it yields CASSEVGGGNTIYF.

This chain uses TRBV28 with TRBJ2-2, with D uncertain. Trimming took off 3 bases at V and 5 bases at J, with 4 bases between the two ends. Per germline, CDR1 MDHEN and CDR2 SYDVKM. The CDR3 runs to 12 residues. The CDR3 loop reads CASSLVTGELFF. As DNA, the CDR3 is TGTGCCAGCAGTTTGGTGACCGGGGAGCTGTTTTTT. The complete variable domain, with remaining parts taken from reference TRBV28 and TRBJ2-2, reads DVKVTQSSRYLVKRTGEKVFLECVQDMDHENMFWYRQDPGLGLRLIYFSYDVKMKEKGDIPEGYSVSREKKERFSLILESASTNQTSMYLCASSLVTGELFFGEGSRLTVL.

This clone was observed many times. The V and J genes are TRBV19 and TRBJ1-5; no clear D. V lost 6 bases, J lost 8 bases, and 11 bases lay in between. The CDR3 has 12 residues. Germline CDR1 LNHDA, CDR2 SQIVND (reference sequence). CDR3 coding DNA: TGTGCCAGTAGGGGAGGGTGGGAGCCCCAGCATTTT. Amino acids: CASRGGWEPQHF.